This T cell receptor beta chain was recorded in a study of T cells in Graves' hyperthyroidism and ophthalmopathy (dated by TCRdb to between 2018 and 2020). Concerning the study at large: To identify TCR V-J signatures that set the groups apart, the researchers used a discovery cohort of more than 95 patients, made up of around 42 with Graves' ophthalmopathy and 57 with stable Graves' hyperthyroidism. Prospective prediction of ophthalmopathy was tested in an independent validation cohort consisting of 18 to 20 hyperthyroidism patients and more than 15 patients who later progressed to ophthalmopathy. The paper reports TCR Vbeta CDR3 sequencing of about 140 peripheral blood samples: under 45 ophthalmopathy, around 80 hyperthyroidism and approximately 17 progressor patients. In about six Graves' hyperthyroidism patients, the study also compared T-cell repertoires from thyroid tissue with T-cell repertoires from blood. The approximately 100 discovery patients were divided at random into training and test sets in a 7:3 ratio. After blood sampling, hyperthyroidism patients were treated with methimazole at a starting dose of 30 mg daily, and ophthalmopathy patients were treated with high-dose intravenous methylprednisolone. What the work shows at the level of the full study, not this receptor alone: Most expanded thyroid clonotypes (frequency above 0.001) were also found in blood, which suggests that blood repertoires may mirror thyroid immune responses. In validation, progression to ophthalmopathy was predicted by the model with more than 65% sensitivity and roughly 76% specificity, a median of 6.5 months before onset. A 13 V-J signature model separated ophthalmopathy from stable hyperthyroidism, with around 91% sensitivity and roughly 82% specificity in cross-validation and 80%/75% in testing. No statistical method was used to set the sample size in advance, and investigators knew the group allocation.

TCR beta CDR3 regions were amplified from RNA transcripts. For the first round of RT-PCR on the TCR CDR3, the HTBI primer set was used together with the Qiagen OneStep RT-PCR kit. The libraries were constructed in a second round of multiplex PCR and then size-selected and purified. The libraries were sequenced on an Illumina HiSeq2000 using paired-end 100 bp reads. Turning to the authors' computational methods: SOAPnuke was used to process the raw data, throwing out any read that contained adapters or uncalled bases, had a mean Phred below 15, or lacked an exact constant-primer or identifier match. High-quality paired reads were merged with COPE v1.2.5, and unique nucleotide sequences were defined as clonotypes. MiTCR v1.1 was used to align clonotypes to the IMGT TRBV, TRBD and TRBJ reference segments. Only V-J combinations with frequency above 0.0001, covering about 99% of repertoires, were analysed. The TCS score was defined as F50 (clonal expansion) divided by E x V (chaos), with BLOSUM62-based TCRdist calculated between CDR3 peptides within each V-J. Welch's t-statistics and random forest reduced 500 to 550 V-J features to 10 to 15, which were used in a naive Bayes classifier (R e1071). The Morisita-Horn index was used to measure how similar the thyroid and blood repertoires were. The raw public reads went through TCRdb reprocessing: fastp at Q25, MiXCR clone calling, in-frame beta chains kept. Entries that share a CDR3 protein sequence are merged under the most common genes and DNA. The V and J calls shown here were made by TCRdb, not taken from the authors' results. In this sample the table shows 610,000 or so distinct CDR3 sequences, 46% of which occur a single time. The ten most abundant clones make up more than 7.5% of the sample.

This clonotype was seen ten or more times. Its antigen is unknown. Base qualities are not provided; no much larger clone lies one nucleotide away. There are 16 amino acids in the CDR3, from cysteine to phenylalanine inclusive. Only the CDR3 DNA is retained, 48 bases long and in frame from the first base. Ends trimmed: V by 0 bases, J by 0 bases; bases unmatched to a gene: 1. The germline V gene encodes CDR1 SGHTA and CDR2 FQGNSA. Stable Graves' hyperthyroidism was defined as no progression to ophthalmopathy during 18 months of follow-up. Hyperthyroidism patients were newly diagnosed, with disease duration under 2 months, and aged 18 to 65 years. Any patient with an uncontrolled infection, another autoimmune disease, pregnancy or lactation was excluded. Clinical symptoms, serum thyroxine and TRAb, thyroid ultrasound, and orbital computed tomography formed the basis for the diagnoses. Trizol reagent was used to extract total RNA, and RNA quality was then checked on an Agilent 2100 Bioanalyzer.

The sequence was obtained from a woman under 30 with Graves' hyperthyroidism. The V and J genes are TRBV7-2 and TRBJ2-1; TRBD2 agrees with 8 junctional bases. Sequencing was carried out using peripheral blood or thyroid tissue (not recorded which). The nucleotides read TGTGCCAGCAGCTTAGCTGGGACTAGCTCCTACAATGAGCAGTTCTTC. This sequence encodes CASSLAGTSSYNEQFF.